A selection of T cell receptor beta chains follows, all from one sample in a study of technical replicates of blood from several donors. The data were produced by immunoSEQ multiplex PCR, yet TCRdb's version contains in-frame clones alone and is incomplete. The sample has tens of thousands of clones; 90% to 96% are singletons. The material sequenced was T cells isolated from PBMCs. Receptors originate from a human donor in good health. Both conserved end residues are part of each CDR3. Each record gives: D gene, V gene, clone size, J gene, CDR3 DNA, CDR3 protein. A D gene is named only where the DNA matches it firmly. A row's size may be missing; if present it is once, few, many or a size class.

>-|TRBV6-1|-|TRBJ1-2
TGTGCCAGCCGCGGGACGCTTACTAACTATGGCTACACCTTC
CASRGTLTNYGYTF
>-|TRBV28|-|TRBJ1-2
TGTGCCAGCAGTTTGAGATCTATCTATGGCTACACCTTC
CASSLRSIYGYTF
>TRBD1|TRBV5-4|few|TRBJ2-7
TGTGCCAGCAGCTTGGGACAGGGGGCCTACGAGCAGTACTTC
CASSLGQGAYEQYF
>-|TRBV6-5|-|TRBJ2-2
TGTGCCAGCAGTTACGGTAGCCGCGAGCTGTTTTTT
CASSYGSRELFF
>-|TRBV2|-|TRBJ1-2
TGTGCCAGCAGTGGGATCCGGGACATCGGGGGCTACACCTTC
CASSGIRDIGGYTF
>-|TRBV6-1|-|TRBJ2-7
TGTGCCAGCAGTTCTTTCCACGAGCAGTACTTC
CASSSFHEQYF
>-|TRBV27|-|TRBJ1-1
TGTGCCAGCAGCTCCCGCCTTACAGGGATGAACACTGAAGCTTTCTTT
CASSSRLTGMNTEAFF
>TRBD1|TRBV29-1|-|TRBJ2-7
TGCAGCGTTGATTACGGGACAGGGCTCGACGAGCAGTACTTC
CSVDYGTGLDEQYF
>-|TRBV9|-|TRBJ2-2
TGTGCCAGCAGCGTCCCCCAAAATGAGACAGTAACCGGGGAGCTGTTTTTT
CASSVPQNETVTGELFF
>-|TRBV18|-|TRBJ2-3
TGTGCCAGCTCACCTGGCGGGACTACAGATACGCAGTATTTT
CASSPGGTTDTQYF
>TRBD1|TRBV5-1|-|TRBJ1-1
TGCGCCAGCAGCTTGGCCTTCCCGGGACAGGGCACTGAAGCTTTCTTT
CASSLAFPGQGTEAFF
>TRBD1|TRBV27|-|TRBJ1-2
TGTGCCAGCAGTAAACAGGGGCCGGGACAGGGATTAGGCTACACCTTC
CASSKQGPGQGLGYTF
>TRBD2|TRBV7-7|-|TRBJ2-7
TGTGCCAGCAGCCCCGGGACTAGCGGCTACGAGCAGTACTTC
CASSPGTSGYEQYF
>-|TRBV19|-|TRBJ1-5
TGTGCCAGTAGTGCCTTAGTGGGCAATCAGCCCCAGCATTTT
CASSALVGNQPQHF
>TRBD1|TRBV6-5|-|TRBJ2-5
TGTGCCAGCAGGCGACAGGGGGGAGAGACCCAGTACTTC
CASRRQGGETQYF
>TRBD2|TRBV9|-|TRBJ2-1
TGTGCCAGCAGCGTAGGGAGCGGGAGGGGGTATGAGCAGTTCTTC
CASSVGSGRGYEQFF
>TRBD1|TRBV6-1|-|TRBJ1-1
TGTGCCAGCAGGGACAGGAGGGCTTTCTTT
CASRDRRAFF
>TRBD2|TRBV2|-|TRBJ2-2
TGTGCCAGGAGCGGGACTAGCGACCGCACAATAGGCGGGGAGCTGTTTTTT
CARSGTSDRTIGGELFF
>-|TRBV27|-|TRBJ1-5
TGTGCCAGCAGTCTCTTCGCGTCGGTTGGAGGGTTCAATCAGCCCCAGCATTTT
CASSLFASVGGFNQPQHF
>-|TRBV11-3|-|TRBJ2-2
TGTGCCAGCAGCTTAAGGGGTACCGGGGAGCTGTTTTTT
CASSLRGTGELFF
>TRBD1|TRBV7-2|-|TRBJ2-7
TGTGCCAGCAGCTTCCGCCCGGGGACAGGGCACTACGAGCAGTACTTC
CASSFRPGTGHYEQYF
>-|TRBV27|once|TRBJ2-7
TGTGCCAGCAGTTTATCTTCCCCGCAGGGCTACGAGCAGTACTTC
CASSLSSPQGYEQYF
>-|TRBV7-2|-|TRBJ1-3
TGTGCCAGCAGCTCGGACAGTTTCTCTGGAAACACCATATATTTT
CASSSDSFSGNTIYF